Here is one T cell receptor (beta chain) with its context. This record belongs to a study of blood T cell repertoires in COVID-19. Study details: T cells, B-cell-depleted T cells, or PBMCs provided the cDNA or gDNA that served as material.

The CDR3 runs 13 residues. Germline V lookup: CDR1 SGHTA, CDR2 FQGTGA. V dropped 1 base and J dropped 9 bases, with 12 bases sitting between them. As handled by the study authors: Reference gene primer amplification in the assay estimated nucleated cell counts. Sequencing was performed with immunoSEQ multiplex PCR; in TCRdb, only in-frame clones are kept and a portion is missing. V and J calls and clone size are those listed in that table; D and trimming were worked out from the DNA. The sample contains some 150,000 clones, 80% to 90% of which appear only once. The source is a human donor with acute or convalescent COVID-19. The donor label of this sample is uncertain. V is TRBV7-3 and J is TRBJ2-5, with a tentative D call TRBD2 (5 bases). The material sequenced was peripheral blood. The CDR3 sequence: CASSLSHSEAQYF. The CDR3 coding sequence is TGTGCCAGCAGCTTAAGTCATAGCGAGGCCCAGTACTTC.